This entry features one TCR beta chain sequence. The data stem from a study of CD8 T cells in Susac syndrome. TCR beta sequences were obtained from blood CD8+ and CD4+ T cells. Trimming removed 4 bases from V and 0 bases from J, with 19 bases in between. There are 18 residues in the CDR3. Per germline, CDR1 SGHVS and CDR2 FQNEAQ. Reverse transcription of roughly 0.5 to 1 ug RNA used random hexamers. By means of immunoSEQ multiplex PCR, TCR beta CDR3 spanning 54 Vbeta and 13 Jbeta underwent amplification. One entry per CDR3 protein, called by TCRdb with MiXCR from the immunoSEQ multiplex PCR reads. This sample has fewer than 70,000 distinct CDR3 sequences; just under 95% occur once, and the top ten carry roughly 0.24%.

The sequence was obtained from a human donor in good health. The J gene is TRBJ2-4, the V gene TRBV7-8; weak D call: TRBD2 (6 bases). The sequenced material came from CD8+ T cells from PBMCs. This CDR3 reads CASSYFGTGDLAKNIQYF. The DNA of the CDR3 is TGTGCCAGCAGCTACTTCGGGACGGGGGACTTAGCCAAAAACATTCAGTACTTC.